This TCR beta chain was sequenced in a study of cytomegalovirus exposure and HLA in healthy donors. Here immunoSEQ multiplex PCR was the method, and the copy in TCRdb shows in-frame clones only, minus some. The sample comprises tens of thousands of clones, 85% to 95% of which are singletons, and roughly 0.6% rests with the top ten. The germline V gene has CDR1 SNHLY and CDR2 FYNNEI. With 1 base clipped from V and 8 bases from J, the junction kept 11 bases outside the gene matches. This CDR3 spans 17 amino acids. The receptor was isolated from a young woman in good health and CMV-seronegative. Sequencing was carried out using PBMCs. This chain joins TRBV2 and TRBJ2-1, with TRBD2 matching 10 bases. The DNA of the CDR3 is TGTGCCAGCAGTGAAGGGGGAACCGGGACTAGCGTGGATGAGCAGTTCTTC. This codes for CASSEGGTGTSVDEQFF.